The rows below give T cell receptor beta chains drawn from one sample of a study of siplizumab effects on memory and regulatory T cells. The table came from immunoSEQ multiplex PCR; TCRdb's copy has only in-frame clones and leaves some out. The sample shows about 87,000 clones, more than 80% of them seen only once. The sequencing input was CD4+ T cells sorted from blood. These receptors all come from a human donor in good health. Both conserved end residues are part of each CDR3. Clone size is shown for a subset of rows, as once, few, many or a class of expanded clone.

size	V	J	CDR3
.	TRBV5-1	TRBJ2-2	CASNPGLVNTGELFF
.	TRBV19	TRBJ1-1	CASSIPPFTEAFF
.	TRBV7-2	TRBJ2-7	CASSPGQGAYEQYF
.	TRBV29-1	TRBJ2-7	CSAEGTGGREQYF
once	TRBV4-1	TRBJ2-7	CASSFVAGVGDEQYF
.	TRBV7-2	TRBJ2-1	CASSLAAGGNEQFF
.	TRBV5-1	TRBJ1-1	CASSPEAGNTEAFF
.	TRBV7-2	TRBJ2-3	CASSSRRAGSTDTQYF
few	TRBV10-3	TRBJ1-2	CAIATGDYGYTF
.	TRBV25-1	TRBJ2-7	CASSQAFHEQYF
.	TRBV4-1	TRBJ1-2	CASRLTKTGYGYTF
.	TRBV11-3	TRBJ2-2	CASSPGQVNTGELFF
.	TRBV10-3	TRBJ2-1	CAISEASGITYNEQFF
.	TRBV28	TRBJ2-1	CASSLSQYEQFF
.	TRBV7-8	TRBJ2-7	CASSAGGTGLSGQYF
.	TRBV27	TRBJ1-5	CASSFFPGQPQHF